These 18 T cell receptor beta chains were sequenced from one sample in a study of blood T cells in healthy people across ages. A J-beta primer mix and a sample-barcoded 5' primer were used in a second PCR of roughly 6 to 11 cycles. Using its own MiXCR run on the 5' RACE reads, TCRdb lists one record per CDR3 protein. In the table there are about 1,800,000 distinct CDR3 sequences, roughly 30% of which are singletons. The sequencing input was blood. The receptor source for this set is a woman under 40 in good health.

The sample holds many counts of this clonotype. One end of the junction does not line up with germline, which may come from a read error. The rearrangement links TRBV4-3 to TRBJ1-6; no clear D gene. CDR3 length: 14 residues. In germline, CDR1 is LGHNA, CDR2 YSLEER. CDR3 region: CASSPRAQTSTLHF. In DNA, the CDR3 is TGCGCCAGCAGCCCGCGGGCACAGACTTCAACCCTCCACTTT.

The rearrangement joins TRBV24-1 to TRBJ2-5; TRBD2 matches at 12 bases. Germline lookup yields CDR1 KGHDR and CDR2 SFDVKD. Losses at the gene ends were 4 bases for V and 4 bases for J; bases not matched to a gene: 9. The CDR3 length is 17 residues. The CDR3 loop reads CATSESGLAGCSETQYF. The CDR3 coding sequence is TGTGCCACCAGTGAATCCGGACTAGCGGGATGCTCAGAGACCCAGTACTTC.

The chain combines TRBV12-3 or TRBV12-4 with TRBJ2-2; TRBD1 agrees at 8 bases. The CDR3 is 14 amino acids. Germline trimming cut 6 bases from V and 3 bases from J; bases unmatched to any gene: 3. CDR3: CASRWTGHTGELFF. In DNA, the CDR3 is TGTGCCAGCAGGTGGACAGGGCACACCGGGGAGCTGTTTTTT.

This chain connects TRBV6-1 to TRBJ2-2, with a possible D match to TRBD1 (6 bases). V gave up 4 bases and J gave up 6 bases, with 9 bases separating them. The CDR3 spans 13 residues. Germline V gene lookup returns CDR1 MNHNS and CDR2 SASEGT. The CDR3 protein is CASSVEGAGELFF. The DNA for the CDR3 is TGTGCCAGCAGTGTCGAGGGGGCCGGGGAGCTGTTTTTT.

The CDR3 loop is CASSTGQGPGPQHF. For the CDR3, the DNA is TGTGCCAGCAGTACGGGACAGGGACCTGGGCCCCAGCATTTT. The chain recombines TRBV6-2 or TRBV6-3 with TRBJ1-5; 9 nucleotides align to TRBD1. CDR1 MNHEY and CDR2 SVGEGT come from the germline V gene. This CDR3 contains 14 residues. V lost 5 bases to trimming and J lost 9 bases; unmatched junction nucleotides: 8.

The chain joins TRBV27 to TRBJ2-5, with 7 bases that match TRBD1. Germline values: CDR1 MNHEY, CDR2 SMNVEV (reference sequence). CDR3 length equals 14 residues. Trimming cost V 6 bases and J 2 bases; bases outside gene matches: 6. The CDR3 DNA follows: TGTGCCAGCAGAATGGGACAGAGACAAGAGACCCAGTACTTC. Residues: CASRMGQRQETQYF.

This clonotype has more than one count but fewer than ten. This chain connects TRBV7-3 to TRBJ2-2, with 8 bases lining up with TRBD1. With V trimmed by 2 bases and J by 0 bases, 5 bases remained unmatched. Germline assignment: CDR1 SGHTA and CDR2 FQGTGA. The CDR3 spans 17 residues. The CDR3 sequence: CASSLDRGHANTGELFF. CDR3 in DNA: TGTGCCAGCAGCTTAGACAGGGGACACGCGAACACCGGGGAGCTGTTTTTT.

This clonotype has at least ten counts. This sequence joins TRBV18 and TRBJ2-6, with D perhaps assigned TRBD1 or TRBD2 (6 bases each). The germline gives CDR1 KGHSH, CDR2 LQKENI. Between the trimmed V and J ends, which lost 6 bases and 4 bases, there was a span of 10 bases. CDR3 length equals 14 residues. In nucleotides, the CDR3 is TGTGCCAGCTCCGGGGGCCGAGGGGCCAACGTCCTGACTTTC. Protein sequence: CASSGGRGANVLTF.

A few counts support this clonotype. V is TRBV28 and J is TRBJ2-5; D might be TRBD1 or TRBD2, each matching 5 bases. Germline V lookup: CDR1 MDHEN, CDR2 SYDVKM. The CDR3 length is 15 residues. Trimming took 5 bases from V and 4 from J, leaving 17 bases between them. CDR3 loop: CASSTNWDQGETQYF. Here the CDR3 DNA reads TGTGCCAGCAGTACCAATTGGGACCAGGGAGAGACCCAGTACTTC.

This clonotype was recorded at least ten times. V usage is TRBV10-3 and J usage is TRBJ2-7; D not certain. The CDR3 sequence is 12 residues long. Germline CDR1 and CDR2: ENHRY and SYGVKD. Trimming took off 2 bases at V and 4 bases at J, with 6 bases between the two ends. This CDR3 reads CAISEGRYEQYF. In DNA form, the CDR3 reads TGTGCCATCAGTGAGGGTAGATACGAGCAGTACTTC.

V gene TRBV30 combines with J gene TRBJ2-7; D unresolved. Germline CDR1 reads GTSNPN; CDR2 reads SVGIG (reference sequence). V lost 0 bases to trimming and J lost 5 bases, with 8 bases between them. The CDR3 extends over 12 amino acids. CDR3 protein: CAWSVTNNEQYF. CDR3 bases: TGTGCCTGGAGTGTAACCAATAACGAGCAGTACTTC.

This clonotype was recorded only once. V and J are TRBV20-1 and TRBJ1-2; the D gene is possibly TRBD1 (5 bases). The germline V gene has CDR1 DFQATT and CDR2 SNEGSKA (reference sequence). This CDR3 contains 14 residues. V was clipped by 4 bases and J by 6 bases, with 18 bases between them. The CDR3 DNA reads as TGCAGTGCTATGCCCCCTAACCAACAGGATGGCTACACCTTC. This gives the protein CSAMPPNQQDGYTF.

In this sample, this clonotype turned up a few times. The chain is built from TRBV7-2 and TRBJ2-2; D is perhaps TRBD1 (7 bases). Trimming pared 5 bases from V and 7 bases from J, leaving 14 bases between. The CDR3 has 14 amino acids. CDR1 and CDR2 (germline): SGHTA, FQGNSA. The CDR3 here is CASSPTGRSGELFF. The CDR3 nucleotides read TGTGCCAGCAGCCCGACAGGGAGGAGCGGGGAGCTGTTTTTT.

V is TRBV9 and J is TRBJ2-1; 8 bases match TRBD2. The CDR3 totals 16 residues. In germline, CDR1 is SGDLS, CDR2 YYNGEE. The junction had 11 bases not matched to a gene; V was cut back by 5 bases and J by 4 bases. The CDR3 nucleotides read TGTGCCAGCAGTGCCCCCGGGAGGGGGTCTTACAATGAGCAGTTCTTC. This encodes CASSAPGRGSYNEQFF. Drawing the rest from reference TRBV9 and TRBJ2-1, the complete variable domain is DSGVTQTPKHLITATGQRVTLRCSPRSGDLSVYWYQQSLDQGLQFLIQYYNGEERAKGNILERFSAQQFPDLHSELNLSSLELGDSALYFCASSAPGRGSYNEQFFGPGTRLTVL.

V usage is TRBV11-3 and J usage is TRBJ2-2, with TRBD2 as a possible D gene (6 bases). The CDR3 contains 16 residues. CDR1 is SGHNT, CDR2 YENEEA, per germline. Trimming took 3 bases from V and 6 from J, leaving 17 bases between them. The CDR3, as DNA: TGTGCCAGCAGCTTGGGAGTTGGAGGGTATGCCGGGGAGCTGTTTTTT. As protein: CASSLGVGGYAGELFF.

The sample holds a few counts of this clonotype. V usage is TRBV12-3 or TRBV12-4 and J usage is TRBJ2-6, with D tentatively TRBD1 or TRBD2 (5 bases each). Trimming removed 10 bases at V and 2 bases at J, with 6 bases between. This CDR3 comprises 12 residues. The CDR3 coding sequence is TGTGCCACGGGACCTGGGGCCAACGTCCTGACTTTC. Amino acid sequence: CATGPGANVLTF.

J is TRBJ1-4 and V is TRBV10-2, with 7 bases aligning to TRBD1. The CDR3 runs 19 residues. CDR1 is WSHSY, CDR2 SAAADI, per germline. V lost 2 bases to trimming and J lost 5 bases; unmatched junction nucleotides: 17. The CDR3 reads CASSEDSGTDTQENEKLFF. CDR3 bases: TGCGCCAGCAGTGAGGACTCCGGGACAGACACGCAAGAAAATGAAAAACTGTTTTTT.

To note about this clonotype: This may be a read error, as it is one base from a much larger clone. This chain links TRBV29-1 with TRBJ2-4; TRBD2 might be the D (7 bases). Germline CDR1 is SQVTM and CDR2 is ANQGSEA. This CDR3 spans 10 amino acids. The ends were cut back, 6 bases at V and 9 bases at J, with 9 bases in the middle. CDR3 DNA sequence: TGCAGCGTGGGAGGGGGCATTCAGTACTTC. It is translated as CSVGGGIQYF.